The 16 T cell receptor beta chains reported below all come from one sample, sequenced in a study of control samples from healthy donors and cancer patients. Assay used: immunoSEQ multiplex PCR; TCRdb lists only in-frame clones, some missing. Seen here are about 170,000 clones, about 91% observed once, and the top ten hold 2%. Sequenced sample: blood. These receptors all come from a woman in her 40s in good health.

The chain uses TRBV13 and TRBJ2-1, with 9 bases that match TRBD2. Germline CDR1 reads PRHDT; CDR2 reads FYEKMQ (reference sequence). J was trimmed by 5 bases and V by 5 bases; bases with no gene match: 10. This CDR3 has 16 residues. CDR3 residues: CASSTDWTSVDNEQFF. The CDR3 bases are TGTGCCAGCAGCACCGACTGGACTAGCGTCGACAATGAGCAGTTCTTC.

The chain combines TRBV20-1 with TRBJ2-1, with a possible D match to TRBD2 (6 bases). V was trimmed by 4 bases and J by 10 bases, leaving 11 bases between them. The CDR3 contains 11 residues. CDR1 is DFQATT and CDR2 is SNEGSKA in the germline V gene (reference sequence). As DNA, the CDR3 is TGCAGTGCTAATCGCGGGGAGGAGCAGTTCTTC. It translates to CSANRGEEQFF.

V usage is TRBV10-3 and J usage is TRBJ1-1, with D possibly TRBD1 on 5 matching bases. CDR3 size: 13 residues. V lost 11 bases and J 1 base, leaving 14 bases between the germline ends. CDR1 ENHRY and CDR2 SYGVKD come from the germline V gene. The CDR3 loop is CASRDRPNTEAFF. CDR3 nucleotide sequence: TGTGCCTCACGCGACAGACCGAACACTGAAGCTTTCTTT.

V gene TRBV15 combines with J gene TRBJ2-3; D ambiguous. This CDR3 comprises 14 residues. Per the germline V gene, CDR1 is LNHNV and CDR2 is YYDKDF (reference sequence). V was pared by 2 bases and J by 2 bases, with 8 bases between. For the CDR3, the DNA is TGTGCCACCAGCAGAACCGGAGTCACAGATACGCAGTATTTT. This translates into CATSRTGVTDTQYF.

The chain carries TRBV6-5 and TRBJ1-2, with unresolved D. Between the trimmed V and J ends, which lost 0 bases and 10 bases, there was a span of 12 bases. The germline gives CDR1 MNHEY, CDR2 SVGAGI. This CDR3 is 13 amino acids long. The CDR3 protein is CASSYSSGGAYTF. The CDR3 coding sequence is TGTGCCAGCAGTTACTCCTCAGGAGGCGCCTACACCTTC.

V gene TRBV13 combines with J gene TRBJ2-5; TRBD2 agrees at 8 bases. The V gene end was trimmed by 2 bases and the J gene end by 4 bases; junction bases not matched to a gene: 9. This CDR3 is 16 amino acids long. Germline CDR1 is PRHDT and CDR2 is FYEKMQ (reference sequence). DNA of the CDR3: TGTGCCAGCAGCTTATATCGGGGGGGCCGCGGAGAGACCCAGTACTTC. Residues: CASSLYRGGRGETQYF.

This sequence joins TRBV7-2 and TRBJ2-2; D is undetermined. The CDR3 runs 12 residues. Germline V gives CDR1 SGHTA, CDR2 FQGNSA. V was shortened by 4 bases and J by 7 bases, with 7 bases between the two germline ends. The CDR3 spells CASSSAVGELFF. CDR3 nucleotide sequence: TGTGCCAGCAGCTCTGCCGTCGGGGAGCTGTTTTTT.

The chain recombines TRBV12-3 or TRBV12-4 with TRBJ1-2, with a possible D match to TRBD1 (5 bases). This CDR3 comprises 13 residues. The ends were cut back, 0 bases at V and 6 bases at J, with 8 bases in the middle. The CDR3 region has the DNA TGTGCCAGCAGTTTAGCGCTGGGGGATGGCTACACCTTC. Encoded protein: CASSLALGDGYTF.

DNA of the CDR3: TGTGCCAGCAGTAAAATGACAGCTATGAACACTGAAGCTTTCTTT. Its protein product is CASSKMTAMNTEAFF. This chain connects TRBV6-5 to TRBJ1-1; D is perhaps TRBD1 (5 bases). The germline CDR1 and CDR2 sequences are MNHEY and SVGAGI. The CDR3 runs to 15 residues. V lost 5 bases and J 0 bases, leaving 13 bases between the germline ends.

This sequence joins TRBV4-1 and TRBJ1-2, with D possibly matching TRBD1 (6 bases). CDR1 MGHRA and CDR2 YSYEKL come from the germline V gene. The CDR3 sequence is 14 residues long. Deletions cut 4 bases from V and 3 bases from J, with 12 bases between. CDR3 loop: CASSPDRRDYGYTF. The CDR3 DNA is TGCGCCAGCAGCCCCGACAGGAGGGACTATGGCTACACCTTC.

J is TRBJ1-5 and V is TRBV2; 9 bases are shared with TRBD1. J gave up 5 bases and V 10 bases, and 9 bases lay outside the gene matches. This CDR3 comprises 14 residues. Germline V gene sequence: CDR1 SNHLY, CDR2 FYNNEI. Here the CDR3 reads CATEKDRGYQPQHF. The CDR3 nucleotides are TGTGCCACCGAGAAGGACAGGGGCTATCAGCCCCAGCATTTT. The complete variable domain, with remaining parts taken from reference TRBV2 and TRBJ1-5, reads EPEVTQTPSHQVTQMGQEVILRCVPISNHLYFYWYRQILGQKVEFLVSFYNNEISEKSEIFDDQFSVERPDGSNFTLKIRSTKLEDSAMYFCATEKDRGYQPQHFGDGTRLSIL.

This clone occurred a few times. V is TRBV4-2 and J is TRBJ1-1, with unresolved D. Per the germline V gene, CDR1 is LGHNA and CDR2 is YNFKEQ. This CDR3 has 13 amino acids. Trimming stripped 2 bases from V and 8 bases from J, with 12 bases between. CDR3 residues: CASSQLRTVEAFF. The CDR3 nucleotides read TGTGCCAGCAGCCAACTCCGGACGGTCGAAGCTTTCTTT.

The chain joins TRBV19 to TRBJ2-4, with D perhaps TRBD1 (7 bases). From germline, CDR1 is LNHDA and CDR2 SQIVND (reference sequence). V lost 4 bases to trimming and J lost 3 bases, with 10 bases between them. The CDR3 runs 14 residues. This chain's CDR3 is CASSNQGGKNIQYF. Here the CDR3 DNA reads TGTGCCAGTAGTAATCAGGGGGGCAAAAACATTCAGTACTTC.

V is TRBV7-2 and J is TRBJ2-5; D gene unclear. The germline V gene has CDR1 SGHTA and CDR2 FQGNSA. This CDR3 contains 14 residues. Trimming took 1 base from V and 2 from J, leaving 8 bases between them. The CDR3 reads CASSLVPEQETQYF. CDR3 nucleotides: TGTGCCAGCAGCTTAGTCCCAGAACAAGAGACCCAGTACTTC.

The chain links TRBV6-6 to TRBJ2-7; D might be TRBD1 (6 bases). The CDR3 covers 14 residues. V lost 0 bases and J 2 bases, leaving 8 bases between the germline ends. CDR1 is MNHNY, CDR2 SVGAGI, per germline (reference sequence). The CDR3 bases are TGTGCCAGCAGTTACTCGACAGGTACCTACGAGCAGTACTTC. This encodes CASSYSTGTYEQYF.

This clone has more than one count but fewer than ten. The V and J genes are TRBV7-2 and TRBJ1-5; 7 positions match TRBD1. The ends lost 1 base at V and 7 bases at J; junction bases unmatched: 7. Germline CDR1 SGHTA, CDR2 FQGNSA. The CDR3 is 15 amino acids. The DNA for the CDR3 is TGTGCCAGCAGCTTAGTCGCAGGGGGGGGCCAGCCCCAGCATTTT. Amino acid sequence: CASSLVAGGGQPQHF.